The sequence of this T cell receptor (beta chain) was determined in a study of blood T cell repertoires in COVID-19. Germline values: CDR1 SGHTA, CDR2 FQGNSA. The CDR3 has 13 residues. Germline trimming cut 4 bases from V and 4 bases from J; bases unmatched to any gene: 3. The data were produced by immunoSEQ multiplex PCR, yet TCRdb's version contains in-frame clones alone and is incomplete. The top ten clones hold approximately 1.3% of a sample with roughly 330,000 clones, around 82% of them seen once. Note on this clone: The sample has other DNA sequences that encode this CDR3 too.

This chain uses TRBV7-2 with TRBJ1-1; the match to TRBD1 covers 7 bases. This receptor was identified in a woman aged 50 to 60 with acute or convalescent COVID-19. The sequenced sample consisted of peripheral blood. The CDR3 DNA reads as TGTGCCAGCAGCTCCCAGGGGGGCACTGAAGCTTTCTTT. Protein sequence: CASSSQGGTEAFF.